The 30 T cell receptor beta chains presented below share a single source sample, sequenced in a study of vaccination effects on CD4 cells after COVID-19. Antigens of these TCRs are unknown. With the ViraFEST assay, the study expanded antigen-specific CD4+ T cells using viral peptide pools, then sequenced them. Isolating CD4+ T cells followed more than 9 days of culture. Between March and December 2020, the person had a SARS-CoV-2 infection that PCR confirmed. Sequencing was performed with immunoSEQ multiplex PCR; in TCRdb, only in-frame clones are kept and a portion is missing. Among tens of thousands of clones, about two thirds were seen once, and the ten largest hold about a sixth. Sequenced material: CD4+ T cells from PBMCs cultured with HCoV-NL63 spike peptides, taken before COVID-19 vaccination. Source of these receptors: a human donor who had a prior SARS-CoV-2 infection.

The chain is built from TRBV13 and TRBJ2-3, with 12 nucleotides matching TRBD1. CDR3 length: 17 residues. J gave up 1 base and V 5 bases, and 7 bases lay outside the gene matches. Per the germline V gene, CDR1 is PRHDT and CDR2 is FYEKMQ (reference sequence). This chain's CDR3 is CASSPRDRGPRTDTQYF. The CDR3 nucleotides read TGTGCCAGCAGCCCCCGGGACAGGGGGCCCCGCACAGATACGCAGTATTTT.

CDR3 sequence reads: CASSRDYRETQYF. The DNA for the CDR3 is TGTGCCAGCAGCAGAGACTATAGGGAGACCCAGTACTTC. The gene calls are TRBV7-3 and TRBJ2-5, with D perhaps TRBD2 (5 bases). Germline assignment: CDR1 SGHTA and CDR2 FQGTGA. V lost 5 bases to trimming and J lost 5 bases, with 12 bases between them. The CDR3 is made up of 13 amino acids.

This chain's CDR3 is CASSLFIETQYF. As DNA, the CDR3 is TGTGCCAGCAGCTTATTCATAGAGACCCAGTACTTC. The chain uses TRBV7-2 and TRBJ2-5, with D uncertain. Trimming removed 2 bases at V and 4 bases at J, with 5 bases between. Germline V CDR1 and CDR2: SGHTA, FQGNSA. The CDR3 sequence is 12 residues long.

This clone was observed once. V gene TRBV5-4 combines with J gene TRBJ2-3; perhaps TRBD2 as D (5 bases). The length of the CDR3 is 16 residues. In germline, CDR1 is SGHNT, CDR2 YYREEE (reference sequence). Trimming removed 0 bases at V and 2 bases at J, with 13 bases between. CDR3 bases: TGTGCCAGCAGCTTGGTGAGGGAGCAGGTCACAGATACGCAGTATTTT. Encoded protein: CASSLVREQVTDTQYF.

This clone was observed once. The J gene is TRBJ2-1, the V gene TRBV4-2; D is unclear. The length of the CDR3 is 14 residues. The V and J ends lost 1 base and 6 bases respectively, with 10 bases between them. The V gene's germline CDR1 is LGHNA and CDR2 YNFKEQ. The CDR3: CASSQVVDLNEQFF. CDR3 nucleotides: TGTGCCAGCAGCCAAGTGGTGGACCTCAATGAGCAGTTCTTC.

V is TRBV28 and J is TRBJ2-5; 7 positions match TRBD2. CDR1 and CDR2 (germline): MDHEN, SYDVKM. This CDR3 spans 13 amino acids. The V gene end was trimmed by 6 bases and the J gene end by 3 bases; junction bases not matched to a gene: 4. CDR3 bases: TGTGCCAGCAGCCCCGGGAGGAAAGAGACCCAGTACTTC. Translating it yields CASSPGRKETQYF.

This chain joins TRBV18 and TRBJ1-1; D perhaps matches TRBD1 (6 bases). Per germline, CDR1 KGHSH and CDR2 LQKENI. The CDR3 sequence is 14 residues long. V was shortened by 6 bases and J by 1 base, with 12 bases between the two germline ends. DNA for the CDR3: TGTGCCAGCTCCAAATTACAGGGGAACACTGAAGCTTTCTTT. It codes for CASSKLQGNTEAFF.

This chain joins TRBV19 and TRBJ1-5, with TRBD1 identical over 7 bases. The CDR3 runs 17 residues. From germline, CDR1 is LNHDA and CDR2 SQIVND (reference sequence). Losses at the gene ends were 6 bases for V and 0 bases for J; bases not matched to a gene: 11. CDR3 coding DNA: TGTGCCAGTAGGACGGGACAGCACCGCGATAGCAATCAGCCCCAGCATTTT. Protein: CASRTGQHRDSNQPQHF.

The rearrangement joins TRBV6-5 to TRBJ1-6; 7 bases map to TRBD1. CDR3 size: 12 residues. CDR1 and CDR2 (germline): MNHEY, SVGAGI. The J segment lost 6 bases and the V segment lost 7 bases, leaving 0 bases of the junction unmatched. The CDR3 loop reads CASNRGNSPLHF. The CDR3 coding sequence is TGTGCCAGCAACAGGGGTAATTCACCCCTCCACTTT.

The chain employs TRBV5-4 and TRBJ2-7, with D unresolved. Germline V gene data show CDR1 as SGHNT and CDR2 as YYREEE (reference sequence). The length of the CDR3 is 13 residues. V shed 4 bases and J shed 8 bases, with 16 bases lying between them. In nucleotides, the CDR3 is TGTGCCAGCAGCCGTGCACTGGAGTTGAAGCAGTACTTC. Its protein is CASSRALELKQYF.

This sequence joins TRBV20-1 and TRBJ1-3; no clear D. Trimming took 3 bases from V and 0 from J, leaving 15 bases between them. CDR3 length: 16 residues. CDR1 and CDR2 from the germline V gene are DFQATT and SNEGSKA (reference sequence). CDR3 nucleotide sequence: TGCAGTGCTAGTCATTCAGCCTCGAGCTCTGGAAACACCATATATTTT. Protein sequence: CSASHSASSSGNTIYF.

The rearrangement links TRBV4-1 to TRBJ1-6; 10 nucleotides line up with TRBD1. This CDR3 has 18 residues. In germline, CDR1 is MGHRA, CDR2 YSYEKL. V shed 1 base and J 5 bases; nucleotides not matched to a gene: 8. CDR3 protein: CASSQANPGQGDNSPLHF. CDR3 sequence (DNA): TGCGCCAGCAGCCAAGCGAACCCCGGACAGGGGGATAATTCACCCCTCCACTTT.

CDR3 sequence (DNA): TGCGCCAGCAGCCATTTCTGGGACACCGACACCGGGGAGCTGTTTTTT. Translating it yields CASSHFWDTDTGELFF. V usage is TRBV4-1 and J usage is TRBJ2-2; D is perhaps TRBD1 (6 bases). In germline, CDR1 is MGHRA, CDR2 YSYEKL. V was shortened by 3 bases and J by 3 bases, with 14 bases between the two germline ends. The length of the CDR3 is 16 residues.

The genes are TRBV5-1 and TRBJ2-7, with TRBD2 as a possible D gene (5 bases). Trimming cost V 1 base and J 9 bases, with 23 bases left between them. The CDR3 is 16 residues long. Germline CDR1 reads SGHRS; CDR2 reads YFSETQ. The CDR3 loop is CASSLTTGGRRYRQYF. The CDR3 DNA reads as TGCGCCAGCAGCTTGACCACTGGCGGGCGAAGATACCGGCAGTACTTC. Variable domain in full (rest from reference TRBV5-1 and TRBJ2-7): KAGVTQTPRYLIKTRGQQVTLSCSPISGHRSVSWYQQTPGQGLQFLFEYFSETQRNKGNFPGRFSGRQFSNSRSEMNVSTLELGDSALYLCASSLTTGGRRYRQYFGPGTRLTVT.

The rearrangement uses TRBV7-2 and TRBJ2-1, with D uncertain. The CDR3 contains 13 residues. With 7 bases removed from V and 0 bases from J, the gap between germline ends came to 7 bases. Germline loops: CDR1 SGHTA, CDR2 FQGNSA. The DNA for the CDR3 is TGTGCCAGCACCCCAAGCTCCTACAATGAGCAGTTCTTC. It encodes CASTPSSYNEQFF.

The rearrangement joins TRBV7-2 to TRBJ2-1; TRBD1 might be the D (6 bases). V lost 6 bases to trimming and J lost 7 bases, with 22 bases between them. CDR1 and CDR2 from the germline V gene are SGHTA and FQGNSA. The CDR3 length is 16 residues. DNA of the CDR3: TGTGCCAGCAGGTCATCGGCTACAGGGCTGTGGAATGAGCAGTTCTTC. Protein product: CASRSSATGLWNEQFF.

The chain employs TRBV30 and TRBJ2-1; weak D call: TRBD2 (5 bases). V was pared by 5 bases and J by 0 bases, with 8 bases between. This CDR3 contains 13 residues. Germline values: CDR1 GTSNPN, CDR2 SVGIG (reference sequence). The DNA for the CDR3 is TGTGCCTGGGGAGCGGCCTCCTACAATGAGCAGTTCTTC. This translates into CAWGAASYNEQFF.

The chain employs TRBV25-1 and TRBJ1-4, with 7 bases fitting TRBD1. The V gene end was trimmed by 5 bases and the J gene end by 2 bases; junction bases not matched to a gene: 2. Germline V lookup: CDR1 MGHDK, CDR2 SYGVNS. The length of the CDR3 is 14 residues. Written as DNA, the CDR3 is TGTGCCAGCAGTCACAGGGGTACTAATGAAAAACTGTTTTTT. It translates to CASSHRGTNEKLFF.

V is TRBV5-1 and J is TRBJ1-1; no clear D. CDR1 SGHRS and CDR2 YFSETQ come from the germline V gene. This CDR3 is 13 amino acids long. V lost 4 bases and J lost 7, with 14 bases in between. The DNA of the CDR3 is TGCGCCAGCAGCGAATCCCCGGGTCTTGAAGCTTTCTTT. Encoded protein: CASSESPGLEAFF.

The CDR3 nucleotides read TGCGCCAGCAGCTTGCGGGTCGGTTCCACAGATACGCAGTATTTT. Translation: CASSLRVGSTDTQYF. The chain is built from TRBV5-1 and TRBJ2-3; D is unclear. This CDR3 is built from 15 residues. Germline CDR1 reads SGHRS; CDR2 reads YFSETQ. Trimming took 1 base from V and 2 from J, leaving 11 bases between them.

J is TRBJ2-1 and V is TRBV11-3; TRBD1 agrees at 9 bases. CDR1 and CDR2 from the germline V gene are SGHNT and YENEEA. This CDR3 contains 15 residues. V was clipped by 5 bases and J by 4 bases; unmatched bases: 6. The CDR3 DNA follows: TGTGCCAGCAGCCGCAGGGACAGGGAATACAATGAGCAGTTCTTC. Protein: CASSRRDREYNEQFF.

CDR3 coding DNA: TGTGCCAGCAGCACCCCGGGGGCCCGAGGGGGGACCCAGTACTTC. Translating it yields CASSTPGARGGTQYF. The rearrangement uses TRBV7-9 and TRBJ2-5, with D possibly called TRBD1 or TRBD2 (6 bases each). V was clipped by 5 bases and J by 7 bases, with 20 bases between them. Germline V CDR1 and CDR2: SEHNR, FQNEAQ (reference sequence). The CDR3 runs to 15 residues.

This chain uses TRBV14 with TRBJ2-5, with D unclear. The CDR3 length is 13 residues. The ends were cut back, 3 bases at V and 0 bases at J, with 5 bases in the middle. The germline V gene has CDR1 SGHDN and CDR2 FVKESK. CDR3 DNA: TGTGCCAGCAGCCATAACTACCAAGAGACCCAGTACTTC. Amino acid sequence: CASSHNYQETQYF. Full variable domain (outside the CDR3, taken from reference TRBV14 and TRBJ2-5): EAGVTQFPSHSVIEKGQTVTLRCDPISGHDNLYWYRRVMGKEIKFLLHFVKESKQDESGMPNNRFLAERTGGTYSTLKVQPAELEDSGVYFCASSHNYQETQYFGPGTRLLVL.

The gene calls are TRBV7-9 and TRBJ2-7, with a weak D call TRBD2 (7 bases). The CDR3 has 16 residues. The germline V gene encodes CDR1 SEHNR and CDR2 FQNEAQ (reference sequence). V dropped 3 bases and J dropped 0 bases, with 15 bases sitting between them. CDR3 region: CASSFVGGLFSYEQYF. The CDR3 nucleotides read TGTGCCAGCAGCTTTGTCGGGGGGCTTTTCTCCTACGAGCAGTACTTC.

The chain combines TRBV7-9 with TRBJ1-5, with 7 bases identical to TRBD1. Trimming took 4 bases from V and 0 from J; bases not matched to a gene: 3. CDR1 and CDR2 from the germline V gene are SEHNR and FQNEAQ (reference sequence). The CDR3 covers 15 residues. The DNA for the CDR3 is TGTGCCAGCAGCTCGACAGGGAATAGCAATCAGCCCCAGCATTTT. The encoded protein is CASSSTGNSNQPQHF.

This clone was seen a few times. This chain uses TRBV5-6 with TRBJ1-2; D perhaps matches TRBD1 (5 bases). Trimming cost V 5 bases and J 3 bases, with 17 bases left between them. The CDR3 runs to 15 residues. Looked up from germline, CDR1 is SGHDT and CDR2 is YYEEEE. The CDR3 DNA reads TGTGCCAGCAGTTTCGCATTGGGGGGGGACTATGGCTACACCTTC. This sequence encodes CASSFALGGDYGYTF.

The chain combines TRBV19 with TRBJ2-7; the D is unclear. The CDR3 runs 12 residues. Germline V gene sequence: CDR1 LNHDA, CDR2 SQIVND (reference sequence). With 5 bases removed from V and 3 bases from J, the gap between germline ends came to 8 bases. CDR3 region: CASSSKNYEQYF. The CDR3 DNA sequence: TGTGCCAGTAGTTCAAAGAACTACGAGCAGTACTTC. Combining the CDR3 with reference TRBV19 and TRBJ2-7 gives the whole variable domain DGGITQSPKYLFRKEGQNVTLSCEQNLNHDAMYWYRQDPGQGLRLIYYSQIVNDFQKGDIAEGYSVSREKKESFPLTVTSAQKNPTAFYLCASSSKNYEQYFGPGTRLTVT.

This clone appeared a few times. The chain uses TRBV2 and TRBJ2-6, with D possibly being TRBD2 (6 bases). V was cut by 2 bases and J by 2 bases, with 10 bases left in between. CDR3 length equals 16 residues. Germline CDR1 and CDR2: SNHLY and FYNNEI. This chain's CDR3 is CASSEQGLAGANVLTF. The CDR3 DNA reads TGTGCCAGCAGTGAACAGGGACTTGCTGGGGCCAACGTCCTGACTTTC.

V and J are TRBV19 and TRBJ1-2; D is unresolved. V lost 3 bases, J lost 8 bases, and 13 bases lay in between. CDR1 is LNHDA and CDR2 is SQIVND in the germline V gene (reference sequence). The CDR3 is made up of 13 amino acids. CDR3: CASSITRTQGYTF. In nucleotides, the CDR3 is TGTGCCAGTAGTATTACCCGGACCCAAGGCTACACCTTC.

The genes are TRBV5-4 and TRBJ2-1, with TRBD2 matching 11 bases. Germline CDR1 and CDR2: SGHNT and YYREEE (reference sequence). The ends lost 3 bases at V and 7 bases at J; junction bases unmatched: 9. This CDR3 is 16 amino acids long. The CDR3 DNA sequence: TGTGCCAGCAGCTCACCGGGACTAGCGGCCAGGAATGAGCAGTTCTTC. This gives the protein CASSSPGLAARNEQFF.